The 3 T cell receptor beta chains in this list originate from one sample, sequenced in a study of cytomegalovirus exposure and HLA in healthy donors. Use of 60 Vbeta and 13 Jbeta primers characterized the PCR. TCRdb's table, derived via immunoSEQ multiplex PCR, lists solely in-frame clones and lacks some. The sample shows approximately 100,000 clones, about four fifths of them seen only once. The specimen sequenced was PBMCs. Every receptor here comes from a woman between 35 and 50 years old in good health and CMV-seronegative.

The V call is TRBV19, the J call TRBJ2-7; TRBD2 might be the D (6 bases). V was cut by 2 bases and J by 1 base, with 12 bases left in between. Germline CDR1 and CDR2: LNHDA and SQIVND (reference sequence). CDR3 size: 15 residues. The chain's CDR3 is CASSISPGRSYEQYF. The CDR3 coding sequence is TGTGCCAGTAGTATATCTCCAGGGAGGTCCTACGAGCAGTACTTC.

The rearrangement links TRBV7-9 to TRBJ1-1, with D uncertain. Germline V gives CDR1 SEHNR, CDR2 FQNEAQ (reference sequence). This CDR3 is 15 amino acids long. V lost 1 base, J lost 11 bases, and 20 bases lay in between. CDR3 region: CASSLGGIRSRGAFF. The CDR3 DNA follows: TGTGCCAGCAGCTTAGGCGGGATTCGATCCCGCGGGGCTTTCTTT.

This clone was found once. The chain has TRBV19 and TRBJ2-1, with 9 nucleotides matching TRBD1. Trimming took 5 bases from V and 5 from J; bases not matched to a gene: 10. The CDR3 is 16 amino acids. Germline V gives CDR1 LNHDA, CDR2 SQIVND (reference sequence). DNA for the CDR3: TGTGCCAGTAGTCCAACATCCGGGACAGGGAACAATGAGCAGTTCTTC. It specifies CASSPTSGTGNNEQFF. Looking up the rest from reference TRBV19 and TRBJ2-1 gives the full variable domain: DGGITQSPKYLFRKEGQNVTLSCEQNLNHDAMYWYRQDPGQGLRLIYYSQIVNDFQKGDIAEGYSVSREKKESFPLTVTSAQKNPTAFYLCASSPTSGTGNNEQFFGPGTRLTVL.